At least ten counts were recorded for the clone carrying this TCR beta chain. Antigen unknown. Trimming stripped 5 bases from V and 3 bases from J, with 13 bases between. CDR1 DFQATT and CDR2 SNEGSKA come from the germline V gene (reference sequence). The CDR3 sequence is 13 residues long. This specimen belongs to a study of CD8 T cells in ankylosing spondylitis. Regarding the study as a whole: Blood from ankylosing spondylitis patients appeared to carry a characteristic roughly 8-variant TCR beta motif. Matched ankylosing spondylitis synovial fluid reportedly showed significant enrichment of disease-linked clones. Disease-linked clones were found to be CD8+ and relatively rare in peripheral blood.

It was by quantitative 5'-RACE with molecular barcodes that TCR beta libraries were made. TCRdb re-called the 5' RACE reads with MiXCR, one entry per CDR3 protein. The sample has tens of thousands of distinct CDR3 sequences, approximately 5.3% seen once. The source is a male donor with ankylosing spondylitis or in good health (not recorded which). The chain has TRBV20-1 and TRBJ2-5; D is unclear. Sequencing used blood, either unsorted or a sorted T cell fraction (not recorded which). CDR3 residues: CSAAVREEETQYF. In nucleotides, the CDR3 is TGCAGTGCTGCGGTCAGAGAGGAAGAGACCCAGTACTTC.